This T cell receptor (beta chain) derives from a study of shared clonotypes between healthy human individuals. Study at large: Per donor, CD8 memory used one plate, CD8 naive used two, CD4 memory used three and CD4 naive used three.

The study's findings and limits: Compared with clonotypes that all four donors shared, non-shared clonotypes had lower generation probabilities. Despite large depth, sorted-subset datasets appeared incompletely sequenced.

Trimming removed 4 bases at V and 2 bases at J, with 13 bases between. Germline CDR1 SGHRS, CDR2 YFSETQ. The CDR3 has 15 amino acids. To note about this clone: Its antigen is unknown.

An even split of each subset's genomic DNA across several immunoSEQ plates was performed. Assay used: immunoSEQ multiplex PCR; TCRdb lists only in-frame clones, some missing. The sample contains some 1 million clones, 65% to 75% of which appear only once. Sequenced: memory CD4+ T cells sorted from blood. As for subset: CD45RA-negative fraction. The chain couples TRBV5-1 to TRBJ2-4; D is tentatively TRBD1 or TRBD2 (5 bases each). This receptor was identified in a man younger than 35 in good health. The CDR3 bases are TGCGCCAGCAGCAATGAGGGACGGACCAAAAACATTCAGTACTTC. It translates to CASSNEGRTKNIQYF.